This TCR beta chain comes out of a study of shared clonotypes between healthy human individuals. Generated by immunoSEQ multiplex PCR, the TCRdb table keeps only in-frame clones and is missing some. The table has hundreds of thousands of clones, around 72% seen once; the top ten hold about 1.7%. A CD45RA+ naive subset and a CD45RA-negative memory subset were split from CD4+ cells. V gave up 2 bases and J gave up 4 bases; unmatched junction bases: 5. The length of the CDR3 is 15 residues. Germline V gene sequence: CDR1 MNHEY, CDR2 SMNVEV (reference sequence). The sequenced sample was memory CD4+ T cells sorted from blood. Subset given: CD45RA-negative fraction. This rearrangement joins TRBV27 to TRBJ2-1, with 7 positions matching TRBD2. The source is a woman in her twenties or thirties in good health. Here the CDR3 reads CASSLGGGPYNEQFF. The CDR3 nucleotides are TGTGCCAGCAGTTTAGGGGGGGGACCATACAATGAGCAGTTCTTC.